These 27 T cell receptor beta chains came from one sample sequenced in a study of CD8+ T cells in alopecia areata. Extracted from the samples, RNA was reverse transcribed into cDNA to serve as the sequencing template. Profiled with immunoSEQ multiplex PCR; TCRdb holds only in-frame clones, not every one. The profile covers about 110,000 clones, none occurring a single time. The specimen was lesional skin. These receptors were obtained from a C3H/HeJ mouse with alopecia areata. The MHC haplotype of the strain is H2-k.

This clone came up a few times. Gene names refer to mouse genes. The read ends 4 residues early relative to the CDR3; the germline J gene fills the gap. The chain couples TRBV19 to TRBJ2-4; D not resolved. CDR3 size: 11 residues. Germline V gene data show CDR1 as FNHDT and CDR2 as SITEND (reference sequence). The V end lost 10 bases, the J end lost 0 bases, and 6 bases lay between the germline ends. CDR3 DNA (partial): TGTGCCCCCACTAGTCAAAAC. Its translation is CAPTSQN. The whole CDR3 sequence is CAPTSQNTLYF.

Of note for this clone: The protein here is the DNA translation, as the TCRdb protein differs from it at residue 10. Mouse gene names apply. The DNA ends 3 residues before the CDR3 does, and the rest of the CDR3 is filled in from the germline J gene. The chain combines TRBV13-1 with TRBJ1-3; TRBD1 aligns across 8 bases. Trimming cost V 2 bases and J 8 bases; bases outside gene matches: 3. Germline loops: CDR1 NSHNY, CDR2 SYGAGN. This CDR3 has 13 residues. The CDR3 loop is CASSEDREDTLYF. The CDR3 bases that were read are TGTGCCAGCAGTGAGGACAGGGAGGATACG.

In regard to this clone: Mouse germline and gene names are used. The DNA read from the CDR3 is TGTGCTAGCAGTAGAGACAGGGGTCGAGGTCAAAAC. Protein sequence: CASSRDRGRGQN. The full CDR3 reads CASSRDRGRGQNTLYF. The chain couples TRBV17 to TRBJ2-4; D is possibly TRBD1 (6 bases). The read comes to an end 4 residues before the CDR3 does, leaving the germline J gene to fill in the end. V dropped 0 bases and J dropped 1 base, with 11 bases sitting between them. The CDR3 covers 16 residues. Germline V gene sequence: CDR1 MNHDT, CDR2 YYDKIL.

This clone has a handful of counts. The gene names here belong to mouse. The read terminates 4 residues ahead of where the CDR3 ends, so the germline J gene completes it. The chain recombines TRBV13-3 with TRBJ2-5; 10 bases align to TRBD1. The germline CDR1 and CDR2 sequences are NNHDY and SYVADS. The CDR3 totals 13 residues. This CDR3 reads CAAAGTGEDTQYF. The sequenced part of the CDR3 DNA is TGTGCCGCCGCGGGGACAGGGGAAGAC.

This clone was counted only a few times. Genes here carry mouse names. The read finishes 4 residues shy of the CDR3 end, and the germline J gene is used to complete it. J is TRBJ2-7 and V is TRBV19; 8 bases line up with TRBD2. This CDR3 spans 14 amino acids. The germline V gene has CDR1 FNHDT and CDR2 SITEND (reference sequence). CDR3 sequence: CASSITGGSYEQYF. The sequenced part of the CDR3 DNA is TGTGCCAGCAGTATTACTGGGGGCTCTTAT.

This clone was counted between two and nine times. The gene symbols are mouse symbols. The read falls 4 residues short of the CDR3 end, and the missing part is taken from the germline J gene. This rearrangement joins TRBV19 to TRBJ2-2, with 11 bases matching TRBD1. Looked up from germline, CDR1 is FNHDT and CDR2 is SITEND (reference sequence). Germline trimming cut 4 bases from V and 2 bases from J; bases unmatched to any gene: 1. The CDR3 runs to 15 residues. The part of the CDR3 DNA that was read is TGTGCCAGCAGTCGGACAGGGGGCAACACCGGG. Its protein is CASSRTGGNTG. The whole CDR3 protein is CASSRTGGNTGQLYF.

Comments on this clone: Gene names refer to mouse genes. CDR3 loop: CASGPGGYAEQFF. Partial CDR3 DNA: TGTGCCAGCGGTCCTGGGGGCTATGCT. This chain joins TRBV13-2 and TRBJ2-1, with 7 bases that match TRBD2. The read terminates 4 residues ahead of where the CDR3 ends, so the germline J gene completes it. V lost 4 bases and J lost 3; bases outside the gene matches: 1. Germline lookup yields CDR1 NNHNN and CDR2 SYGAGS (reference sequence). There are 13 residues in the CDR3.

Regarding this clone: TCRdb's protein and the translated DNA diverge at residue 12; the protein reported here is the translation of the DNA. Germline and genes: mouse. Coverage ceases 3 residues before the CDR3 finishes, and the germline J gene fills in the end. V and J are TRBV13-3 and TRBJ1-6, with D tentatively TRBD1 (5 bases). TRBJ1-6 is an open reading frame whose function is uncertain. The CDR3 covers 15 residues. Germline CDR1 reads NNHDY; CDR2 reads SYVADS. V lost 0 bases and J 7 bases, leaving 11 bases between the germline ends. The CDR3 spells CASSDADRKNSPLYF. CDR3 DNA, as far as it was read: TGTGCCAGCAGTGATGCAGACAGAAAAAATTCGCCC.

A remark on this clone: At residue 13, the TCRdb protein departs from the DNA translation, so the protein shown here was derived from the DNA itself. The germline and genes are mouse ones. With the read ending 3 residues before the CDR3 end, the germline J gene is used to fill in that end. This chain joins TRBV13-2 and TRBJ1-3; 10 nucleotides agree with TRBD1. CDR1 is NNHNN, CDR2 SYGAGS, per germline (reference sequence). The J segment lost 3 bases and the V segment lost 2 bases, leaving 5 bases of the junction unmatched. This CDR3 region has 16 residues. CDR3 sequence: CASGDPGTGVGNTLYF. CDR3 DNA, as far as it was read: TGTGCCAGCGGTGACCCCGGGACAGGGGTTGGAAATACG.

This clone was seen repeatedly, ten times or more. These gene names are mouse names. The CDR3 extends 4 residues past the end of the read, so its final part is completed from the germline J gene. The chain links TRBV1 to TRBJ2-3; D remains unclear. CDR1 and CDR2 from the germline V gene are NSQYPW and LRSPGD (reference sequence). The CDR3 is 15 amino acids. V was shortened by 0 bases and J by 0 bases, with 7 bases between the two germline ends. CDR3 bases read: TGCACCTGCAGTGCAGAATCAACTAGTGCAGAA. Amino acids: CTCSAESTSAE. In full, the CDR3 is CTCSAESTSAETLYF.

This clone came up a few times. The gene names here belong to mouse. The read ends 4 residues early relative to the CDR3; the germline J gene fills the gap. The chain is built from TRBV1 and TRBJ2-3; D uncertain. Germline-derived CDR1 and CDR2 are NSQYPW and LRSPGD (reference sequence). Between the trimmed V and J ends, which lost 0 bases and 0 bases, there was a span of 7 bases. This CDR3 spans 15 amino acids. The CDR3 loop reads CTCSAELSSAETLYF. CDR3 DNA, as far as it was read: TGCACCTGCAGTGCAGAACTCTCTAGTGCAGAA. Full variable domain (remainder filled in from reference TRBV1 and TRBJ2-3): VTLLEQNPRWRLVPRGQAVNLRCILKNSQYPWMSWYQQDLQKQLQWLFTLRSPGDKEVKSLPGADYLATRVTDTELRLQVANMSQGRTLYCTCSAELSSAETLYFGSGTRLTVL.

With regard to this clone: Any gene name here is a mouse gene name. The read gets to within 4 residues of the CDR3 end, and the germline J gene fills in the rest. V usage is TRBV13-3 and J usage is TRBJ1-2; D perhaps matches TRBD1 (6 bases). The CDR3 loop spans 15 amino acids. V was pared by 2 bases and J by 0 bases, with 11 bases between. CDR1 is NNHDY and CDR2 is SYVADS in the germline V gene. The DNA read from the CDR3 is TGTGCCAGCAGTGAGGGGACAAGAGCAAACTCC. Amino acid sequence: CASSEGTRANS. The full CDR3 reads CASSEGTRANSDYTF.

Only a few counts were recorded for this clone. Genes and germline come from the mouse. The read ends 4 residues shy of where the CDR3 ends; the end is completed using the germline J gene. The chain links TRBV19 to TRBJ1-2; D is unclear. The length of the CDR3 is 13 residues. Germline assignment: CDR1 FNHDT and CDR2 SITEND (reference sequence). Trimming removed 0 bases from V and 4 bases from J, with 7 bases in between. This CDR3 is CASSIDGVSDYTF. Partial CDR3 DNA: TGTGCCAGCAGTATAGATGGGGTCTCC.

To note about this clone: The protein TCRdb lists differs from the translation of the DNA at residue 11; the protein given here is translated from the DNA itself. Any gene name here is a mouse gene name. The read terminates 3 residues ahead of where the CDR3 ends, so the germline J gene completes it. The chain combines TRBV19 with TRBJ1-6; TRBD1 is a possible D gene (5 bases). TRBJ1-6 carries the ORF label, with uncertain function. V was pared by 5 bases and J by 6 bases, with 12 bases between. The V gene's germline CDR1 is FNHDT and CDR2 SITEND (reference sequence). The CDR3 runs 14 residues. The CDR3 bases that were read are TGTGCCAGCAGCTTCTCAGGGCCTAATTCGCCC. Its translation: CASSFSGPNSP. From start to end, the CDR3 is CASSFSGPNSPLYF.

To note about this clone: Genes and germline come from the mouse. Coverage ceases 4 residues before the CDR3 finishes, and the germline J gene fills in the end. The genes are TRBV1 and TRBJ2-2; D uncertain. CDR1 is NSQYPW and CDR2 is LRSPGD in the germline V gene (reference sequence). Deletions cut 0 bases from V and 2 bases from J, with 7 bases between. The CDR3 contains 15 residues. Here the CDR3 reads CTCSAETPNTGQLYF. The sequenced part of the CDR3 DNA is TGCACCTGCAGTGCAGAAACACCTAACACCGGG.

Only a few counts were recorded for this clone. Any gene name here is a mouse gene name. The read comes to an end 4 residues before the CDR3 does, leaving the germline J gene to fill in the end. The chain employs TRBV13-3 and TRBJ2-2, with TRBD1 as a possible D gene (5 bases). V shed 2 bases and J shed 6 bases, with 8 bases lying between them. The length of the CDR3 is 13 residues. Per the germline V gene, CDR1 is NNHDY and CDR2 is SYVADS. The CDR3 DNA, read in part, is TGTGCCAGCAGTGACAGGGTACCCGGG. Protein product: CASSDRVPG. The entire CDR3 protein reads CASSDRVPGQLYF.

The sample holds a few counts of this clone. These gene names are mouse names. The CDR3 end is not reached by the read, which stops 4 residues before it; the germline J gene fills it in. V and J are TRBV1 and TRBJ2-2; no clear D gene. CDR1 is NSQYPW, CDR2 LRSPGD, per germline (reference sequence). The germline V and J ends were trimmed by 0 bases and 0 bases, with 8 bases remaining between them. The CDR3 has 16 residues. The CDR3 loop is CTCSADVRTNTGQLYF. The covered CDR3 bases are TGCACCTGCAGTGCAGATGTCAGGACAAACACCGGG.

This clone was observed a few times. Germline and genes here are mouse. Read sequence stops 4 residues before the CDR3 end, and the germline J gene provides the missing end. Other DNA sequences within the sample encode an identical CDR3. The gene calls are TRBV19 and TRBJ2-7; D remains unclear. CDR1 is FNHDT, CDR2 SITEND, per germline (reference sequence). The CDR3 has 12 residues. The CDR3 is CASSISGYEQYF. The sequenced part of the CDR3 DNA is TGTGCCAGCAGTATTTCAGGTTAT.

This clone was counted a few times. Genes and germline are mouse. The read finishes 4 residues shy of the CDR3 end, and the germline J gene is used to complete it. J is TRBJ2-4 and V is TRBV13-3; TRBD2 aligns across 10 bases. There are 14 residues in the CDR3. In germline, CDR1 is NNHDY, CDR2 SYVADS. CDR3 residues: CASSERLGGNTLYF. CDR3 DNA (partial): TGTGCCAGCAGTGAGAGACTGGGGGGAAAC.

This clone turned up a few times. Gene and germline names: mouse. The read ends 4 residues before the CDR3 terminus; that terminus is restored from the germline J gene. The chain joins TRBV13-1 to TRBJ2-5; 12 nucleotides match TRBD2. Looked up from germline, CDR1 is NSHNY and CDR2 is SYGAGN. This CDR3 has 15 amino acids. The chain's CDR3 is CASSGRDWGEDTQYF. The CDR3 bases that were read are TGTGCCAGCAGTGGCCGGGACTGGGGGGAAGAC.

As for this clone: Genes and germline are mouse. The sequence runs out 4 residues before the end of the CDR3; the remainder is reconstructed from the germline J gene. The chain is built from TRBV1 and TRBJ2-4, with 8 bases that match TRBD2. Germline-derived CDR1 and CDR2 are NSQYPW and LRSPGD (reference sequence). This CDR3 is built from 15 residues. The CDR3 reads CTCSAVPDWENTLYF. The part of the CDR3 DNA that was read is TGCACCTGCAGTGCAGTACCGGACTGGGAAAAC.

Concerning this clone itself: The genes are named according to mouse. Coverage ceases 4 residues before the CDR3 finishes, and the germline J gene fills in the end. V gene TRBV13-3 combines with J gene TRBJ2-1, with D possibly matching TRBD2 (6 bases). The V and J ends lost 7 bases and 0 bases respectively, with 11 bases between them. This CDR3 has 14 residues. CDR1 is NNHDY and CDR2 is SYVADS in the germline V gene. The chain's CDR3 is CASLPGGNYAEQFF. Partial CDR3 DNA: TGTGCCAGCCTCCCGGGGGGTAACTATGCT.

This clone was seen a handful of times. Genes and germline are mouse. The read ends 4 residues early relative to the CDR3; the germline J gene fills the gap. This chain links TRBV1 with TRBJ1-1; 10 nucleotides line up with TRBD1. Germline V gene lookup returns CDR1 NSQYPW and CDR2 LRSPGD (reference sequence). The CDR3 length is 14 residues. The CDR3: CTCSAGTGASEVFF. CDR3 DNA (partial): TGCACCTGCAGTGCCGGGACAGGGGCCTCA.

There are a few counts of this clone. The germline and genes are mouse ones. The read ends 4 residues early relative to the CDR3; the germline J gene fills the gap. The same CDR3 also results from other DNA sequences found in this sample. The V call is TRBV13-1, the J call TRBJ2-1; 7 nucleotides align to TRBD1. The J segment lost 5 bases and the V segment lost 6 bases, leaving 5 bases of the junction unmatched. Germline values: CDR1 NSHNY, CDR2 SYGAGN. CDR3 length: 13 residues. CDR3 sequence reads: CASTPGQNAEQFF. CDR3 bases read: TGTGCCAGCACCCCGGGACAGAATGCT.

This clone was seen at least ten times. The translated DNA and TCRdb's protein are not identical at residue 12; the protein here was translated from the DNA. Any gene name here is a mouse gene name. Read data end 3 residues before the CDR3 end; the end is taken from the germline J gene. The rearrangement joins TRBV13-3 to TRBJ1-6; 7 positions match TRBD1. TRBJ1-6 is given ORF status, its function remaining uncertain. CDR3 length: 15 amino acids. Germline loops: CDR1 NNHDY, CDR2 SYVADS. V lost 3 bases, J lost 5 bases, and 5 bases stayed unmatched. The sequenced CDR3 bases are TGTGCCAGCAGTGCAGGGACAGAAAATAATTCGCCC. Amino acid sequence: CASSAGTENNSP. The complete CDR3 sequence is CASSAGTENNSPLYF.

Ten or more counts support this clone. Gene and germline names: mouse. The CDR3 loop is CASSDPRDIYEQYF. The CDR3 DNA, read in part, is TGTGCCAGCAGTGATCCACGGGACATTTAT. The V and J genes are TRBV13-3 and TRBJ2-7; possible D gene TRBD1, 6 bases. Read data end 4 residues before the CDR3 end; the end is taken from the germline J gene. Germline V lookup: CDR1 NNHDY, CDR2 SYVADS. The CDR3 is 14 residues long.

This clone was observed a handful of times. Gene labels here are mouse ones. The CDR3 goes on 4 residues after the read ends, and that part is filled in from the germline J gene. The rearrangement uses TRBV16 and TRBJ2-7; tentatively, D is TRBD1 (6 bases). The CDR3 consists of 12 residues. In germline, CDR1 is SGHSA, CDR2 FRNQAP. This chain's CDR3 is CASKEGEYEQYF. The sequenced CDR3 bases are TGTGCAAGCAAGGAGGGGGAATAT.